Only one count was recorded for the clone carrying this T cell receptor (beta chain). The data derive from a study of blood T cell repertoires in COVID-19. This CDR3 region has 18 residues. Germline CDR1 reads MNHNS; CDR2 reads SASEGT. The trim removed 3 bases at V and 7 bases at J, leaving 13 bases unmatched. TCRdb's copy holds only in-frame clones and misses some; the assay was immunoSEQ multiplex PCR. The sample includes more than 90,000 clones, 70% to 85% seen only once; the top ten take approximately 13%. The clonotype was recovered from a human donor in a cohort sampled during active COVID-19. Sequencing was carried out using peripheral blood. The rearrangement uses TRBV6-1 and TRBJ2-1; 12 nucleotides align to TRBD2. CDR3 DNA sequence: TGTGCCAGCAGTGATAGGGGATTGACTAGCGGGGGCCCAAATGAGCAGTTCTTC. This encodes CASSDRGLTSGGPNEQFF.